This TCR beta chain appears in the sequencing data of a study of cytomegalovirus exposure and HLA in healthy donors. Study results and limitations: Presence/absence results assume similar sequencing depth per donor, which may not hold. Being indistinguishable, some V segments were excluded, TRBV6-2 and TRBV6-3 among them.

Germline CDR1 is SGHRS and CDR2 is YFSETQ. V was trimmed by 2 bases and J by 4 bases, leaving 15 bases between them. The CDR3 covers 15 residues. This clone has just one count. Its antigen is as yet unknown. PCR amplification relied on 60 Vbeta primers (plus 13 Jbeta primers). Profiling relied on immunoSEQ multiplex PCR, and the TCRdb table lists in-frame clones only, not all of them. The data hold 160,000 or so clones, with 78% observed a single time. The sequencing sample was made of PBMCs. The gene calls are TRBV5-1 and TRBJ2-5; no reliable D call. The sequence came from a woman aged 40 to 55 in good health and CMV-seronegative. CDR3 DNA sequence: TGCGCCAGCAGCTTTTTGAGTTCTTCACGAGAGACCCAGTACTTC. It translates to CASSFLSSSRETQYF.